This T cell receptor (beta chain) was recovered during a study of T cell changes during pregnancy in multiple sclerosis. The assay was immunoSEQ multiplex PCR, and TCRdb's table has in-frame clones only and misses some. The table has about 47,000 clones, 70% to 90% seen once. The source of this sequence is a female donor with multiple sclerosis, enrolled in a pregnancy study. Sample: peripheral blood, taken in the first trimester of pregnancy.

The CDR3 nucleotides read TGTGCCTGGAGTGTTCAAGTAGATGGAGAGACCCAGTACTTC. Protein sequence: CAWSVQVDGETQYF. J is TRBJ2-5 and V is TRBV30; D is ambiguous. The CDR3 runs 14 residues. The ends were cut back, 0 bases at V and 4 bases at J, with 12 bases in the middle. From germline, CDR1 is GTSNPN and CDR2 SVGIG (reference sequence).